The source of this T cell receptor beta chain is a study of radiotherapy plus CTLA-4 blockade in lung cancer. Whole-study context: With 31% of patients having disease control, objective responses were seen in 15% to 20%. Notes on the study in general: Among blood TCR repertoires after radiotherapy plus ipilimumab, tumor-derived clones expanded.

With respect to this clone: Its antigen is as yet unknown.

Assay used: immunoSEQ multiplex PCR; TCRdb lists only in-frame clones, some missing. The table records tens of thousands of clones, roughly 83% of them present only once. Sequences were derived from peripheral blood, sampled from a patient treated with radiotherapy plus ipilimumab. The clonotype was recovered from a human donor with non-small cell lung cancer who had a complete response to radiotherapy plus ipilimumab.

The CDR3 reads CASSLVGRGLLNTIYF. In nucleotides, the CDR3 is TGTGCCAGCAGCTTAGTCGGCAGGGGGCTTTTAAACACCATATATTTT. This chain connects TRBV7-9 to TRBJ1-3; 8 bases fit TRBD1. The CDR3 has 16 residues. Germline values: CDR1 SEHNR, CDR2 FQNEAQ (reference sequence). J lost 6 bases, V lost 1 base, and 8 bases had no gene match.